The present entry profiles one T cell receptor beta chain with its context. The assay was immunoSEQ multiplex PCR, and TCRdb's table has in-frame clones only and misses some. Of more than 300,000 clones detected, 70% to 90% appear once; the ten largest clones hold 1.6%. The sample belongs to a study of blood T cell repertoires in COVID-19. In germline, CDR1 is LNHDA, CDR2 SQIVND (reference sequence). The V end was cut by 1 base, the J end by 9 bases, with 10 bases between. The CDR3 consists of 13 residues. The genes are TRBV19 and TRBJ2-4; D unresolved. The clonotype originates from a woman aged 30 to 39 with COVID-19, enrolled during active disease. The sequencing input was peripheral blood. CDR3 protein: CASSIGTAGIQYF. In nucleotides, the CDR3 is TGTGCCAGTAGTATAGGTACTGCAGGCATTCAGTACTTC.